Listed below are T cell receptor beta chains from one sample, sequenced in a study of chemoradiotherapy in HPV16-positive cancers. The repertoire was sequenced with immunoSEQ multiplex PCR; TCRdb's copy has only in-frame clones and lacks some. The data show more than 7,500 clones, with roughly nine tenths seen just once and 3.5% held by the top ten. Sequencing used blood, obtained from a patient who underwent chemoradiotherapy. These receptors originate from a human donor with HPV-associated anogenital cancer. Each CDR3 is given with its conserved first and last residue. D genes are given only for firm matches. The size field is filled for only some rows; it gives once, few, many or a size class.

-,-,TRBJ1-4,TRBV4-2,TGTGCCAGCAGCCAAGAACGGGCAGGCAGGGAAAAACTGTTTTTT,CASSQERAGREKLFF
-,-,TRBJ2-2,TRBV19,TGTGCCAGTAGTCCCCAGTCCCAGTCCGGGGAGCTGTTTTTT,CASSPQSQSGELFF
-,-,TRBJ1-3,TRBV2,TGTGCCAGCAGTTCGGGACCCTCGAGCTCTGGAAACACCATATATTTT,CASSSGPSSSGNTIYF
-,-,TRBJ1-4,TRBV6-4,TGTGCCAGCAGTGAGGACGCTACTAATGAAAAACTGTTTTTT,CASSEDATNEKLFF
-,few,TRBJ2-7,TRBV2,TGTGCCAGCAGTGGGGTCGAGCAGTACTTC,CASSGVEQYF
TRBD1,-,TRBJ1-2,TRBV19,TGTGCCAGTAGTATAACCGGGACAGGGAATCCGCGGGGAGGCTACACCTTC,CASSITGTGNPRGGYTF
TRBD1,-,TRBJ1-6,TRBV6-1,TGTGCCAGCAGTGCAGCCAGGACAGGGGGTTATAATTCACCCCTCCACTTT,CASSAARTGGYNSPLHF
-,-,TRBJ1-4,TRBV28,TGTGCCAGCAGCCTCAGAGAAAAACTGTTTTTT,CASSLREKLFF
-,-,TRBJ2-7,TRBV4-1,TGCGCCAGCAGCCAAGACGCCGCCTACGAGCAGTACTTC,CASSQDAAYEQYF
TRBD1,-,TRBJ1-5,TRBV28,TGTGCCAGCAGTTTATACGAGGACAGGGGGTTCAATCAGCCCCAGCATTTT,CASSLYEDRGFNQPQHF
TRBD1,-,TRBJ1-2,TRBV4-1,TGCGCCAGCAGCCGCCTCGAGACAGGGTTATATGGCTACACCTTC,CASSRLETGLYGYTF
-,-,TRBJ1-4,TRBV2,TGTGCCAGCATCTCCAATTTGGCGACTAATGAAAAACTGTTTTTT,CASISNLATNEKLFF
-,-,TRBJ1-6,TRBV5-5,TGTGCCAGCAGCTTGCGGGGAACCTATAATTCACCCCTCCACTTT,CASSLRGTYNSPLHF
-,-,TRBJ2-5,TRBV7-9,TGTGCCAGCAGCTCCCCCCAGCAAGAGACCCAGTACTTC,CASSSPQQETQYF
-,-,TRBJ2-7,TRBV27,TGTGCCAGCAGTTTAGGGGACTCCTACGAGCAGTACTTC,CASSLGDSYEQYF
-,-,TRBJ1-1,TRBV7-9,TGTGCCAGCAGCCTCCGCGGTAGGGATCGGACTGAAGCTTTCTTT,CASSLRGRDRTEAFF
TRBD1,-,TRBJ2-1,TRBV11-1,TGTGCCAGCAGCTCTGACAGGGGTGAGCAGTTCTTC,CASSSDRGEQFF
TRBD2,-,TRBJ2-1,TRBV19,TGTGCCAGTAGTATCGGACTAGCGGAGTACAATGAGCAGTTCTTC,CASSIGLAEYNEQFF
TRBD1,-,TRBJ2-1,TRBV5-1,TGCGCCAGCAGCTCGGGGACAGGGGGGAATGAGCAGTTCTTC,CASSSGTGGNEQFF
-,-,TRBJ2-3,TRBV6-1,TGTGCCAGCAGCTCCGGGGGTACCGATACGCAGTATTTT,CASSSGGTDTQYF